Shown below are 23 T cell receptor beta chains from a single sample sequenced in a study of blood T cell repertoires in COVID-19. Clones were sequenced by immunoSEQ multiplex PCR, and TCRdb holds only the in-frame ones, with some missing. There are 250,000 or so clones in the sample; roughly 84% occur only once, and 3.4% lies in the top ten. Specimen: PBMCs or T cells enriched from blood (not recorded which). The receptors stem from a man aged 50 to 59 who had recovered from COVID-19.

The chain couples TRBV19 to TRBJ2-7; possible D gene TRBD1, 5 bases. The CDR3 contains 15 residues. V lost 5 bases and J 6 bases, leaving 20 bases between the germline ends. CDR1 is LNHDA and CDR2 is SQIVND in the germline V gene (reference sequence). The CDR3: CASSFGGAGASEQYF. For the CDR3, the DNA is TGTGCCAGTAGTTTTGGTGGGGCAGGTGCTTCCGAGCAGTACTTC.

The gene calls are TRBV15 and TRBJ2-5; D perhaps matches TRBD1 (6 bases). The CDR3 is 13 amino acids. Germline loops: CDR1 LNHNV, CDR2 YYDKDF (reference sequence). The V end lost 0 bases, the J end lost 8 bases, and 10 bases lay between the germline ends. This CDR3 reads CATSRDIGTTQYF. For the CDR3, the DNA is TGTGCCACCAGCAGAGATATAGGGACAACCCAGTACTTC.

The V gene is TRBV19, the J gene TRBJ1-2; a possible D gene is TRBD1 (5 bases). V was shortened by 5 bases and J by 0 bases, with 13 bases between the two germline ends. CDR1 LNHDA and CDR2 SQIVND come from the germline V gene (reference sequence). The CDR3 runs 15 residues. CDR3 in DNA: TGTGCCAGTAGTCTCAGACAGACCTCTAACTATGGCTACACCTTC. It is translated as CASSLRQTSNYGYTF. Looking up the rest from reference TRBV19 and TRBJ1-2 gives the full variable domain: DGGITQSPKYLFRKEGQNVTLSCEQNLNHDAMYWYRQDPGQGLRLIYYSQIVNDFQKGDIAEGYSVSREKKESFPLTVTSAQKNPTAFYLCASSLRQTSNYGYTFGSGTRLTVV.

This chain joins TRBV19 and TRBJ2-5; 7 positions agree with TRBD2. In germline, CDR1 is LNHDA, CDR2 SQIVND (reference sequence). The V segment lost 7 bases and the J segment 3 bases; nucleotides outside the gene matches: 8. The CDR3 runs 14 residues. The CDR3 nucleotides are TGTGCCAGTATCGACTCGGCGGGGGAAGAGACCCAGTACTTC. Its protein product is CASIDSAGEETQYF.

The gene calls are TRBV7-2 and TRBJ2-1; 7 positions match TRBD2. The J segment lost 3 bases and the V segment lost 1 base, leaving 6 bases of the junction unmatched. This CDR3 is built from 16 residues. The V gene's germline CDR1 is SGHTA and CDR2 FQGNSA. The CDR3 nucleotides are TGTGCCAGCAGCTTAGGCAGCGGGGTAAGCTACAATGAGCAGTTCTTC. Its translation is CASSLGSGVSYNEQFF.

The V call is TRBV6-2 or TRBV6-3, the J call TRBJ1-5; 8 bases are a match to TRBD1. V shed 4 bases, J shed 4 bases, and the junction held 9 bases outside the gene matches. Germline CDR1 and CDR2: MNHEY and SVGEGT. The CDR3 totals 16 residues. CDR3 coding DNA: TGTGCCAGCAGTTGGTTGACAGGGGCCCTTAATCAGCCCCAGCATTTT. It encodes CASSWLTGALNQPQHF.

V gene TRBV7-6 combines with J gene TRBJ2-1; 11 positions agree with TRBD1. The length of the CDR3 is 17 residues. J lost 0 bases, V lost 4 bases, and 5 bases had no gene match. Per the germline V gene, CDR1 is SGHVS and CDR2 is FNYEAQ. The CDR3 DNA sequence: TGTGCCAGCAGCTCCCGGACAGGGGGCGGCTCCTACAATGAGCAGTTCTTC. Translating it yields CASSSRTGGGSYNEQFF.

V is TRBV5-1 and J is TRBJ1-3; 9 positions agree with TRBD1. The germline V gene has CDR1 SGHRS and CDR2 YFSETQ. The CDR3 runs 16 residues. V shed 0 bases and J 4 bases; nucleotides not matched to a gene: 5. CDR3 DNA: TGCGCCAGCAGCTTGGACATTGGGACAGGGGGAAACACCATATATTTT. Its translation is CASSLDIGTGGNTIYF. The entire variable domain, with the rest obtained from reference TRBV5-1 and TRBJ1-3, is as follows: KAGVTQTPRYLIKTRGQQVTLSCSPISGHRSVSWYQQTPGQGLQFLFEYFSETQRNKGNFPGRFSGRQFSNSRSEMNVSTLELGDSALYLCASSLDIGTGGNTIYFGEGSWLTVV.

The DNA for the CDR3 is TGTGCCAGCAGTCTCGGTCCTGTTGTCAATGAGCAGTTCTTC. Amino acid sequence: CASSLGPVVNEQFF. V usage is TRBV6-2 or TRBV6-3 and J usage is TRBJ2-1; D is unclear. Deletions cut 5 bases from V and 6 bases from J, with 14 bases between. The CDR3 sequence is 14 residues long. Germline lookup yields CDR1 MNHEY and CDR2 SVGEGT.

The J gene is TRBJ2-1, the V gene TRBV5-5; 10 positions match TRBD1. CDR1 SGHKS and CDR2 YYEKEE come from the germline V gene (reference sequence). V shed 5 bases and J 8 bases; nucleotides not matched to a gene: 10. The CDR3 sequence is 15 residues long. CDR3 loop: CASSPRGQGLDEQFF. DNA of the CDR3: TGTGCCAGCAGTCCGAGGGGACAGGGGTTAGATGAGCAGTTCTTC. The full variable domain, its missing parts supplied by reference TRBV5-5 and TRBJ2-1, is DAGVTQSPTHLIKTRGQQVTLRCSPISGHKSVSWYQQVLGQGPQFIFQYYEKEERGRGNFPDRFSARQFPNYSSELNVNALLLGDSALYLCASSPRGQGLDEQFFGPGTRLTVL.

The J gene is TRBJ1-1, the V gene TRBV30; D is unclear. Germline values: CDR1 GTSNPN, CDR2 SVGIG (reference sequence). The V and J ends lost 5 bases and 1 base respectively, with 11 bases between them. This CDR3 is built from 13 residues. The CDR3 sequence: CAWEAEWNTEAFF. The DNA of the CDR3 is TGTGCCTGGGAAGCGGAGTGGAACACTGAAGCTTTCTTT.

Remarks on this clone: At one end, the junction sequence differs from germline, possibly due to a read error. The chain links TRBV6-4 to TRBJ2-2; TRBD1 agrees at 9 bases. This CDR3 contains 14 residues. Germline V gene lookup returns CDR1 MRHNA and CDR2 SNTAGT. This chain's CDR3 is CASRGTGNAGELFF. The CDR3 DNA follows: TGTGCCAGCAGAGGGACAGGGAACGCCGGGGAGCTGTTTTTT.

The chain carries TRBV6-5 and TRBJ2-7; 12 positions match TRBD2. The CDR3 runs 13 residues. Looked up from germline, CDR1 is MNHEY and CDR2 is SVGAGI. Trimming at V came to 5 bases and at J to 6 bases, leaving 2 bases not matched to a gene. The CDR3 nucleotides are TGTGCCAGCAGTAAGACTAGCGGGAGCGAGCAGTACTTC. Protein product: CASSKTSGSEQYF.

The chain carries TRBV19 and TRBJ2-1; 8 positions match TRBD1. J was trimmed by 8 bases and V by 8 bases; bases with no gene match: 8. CDR1 is LNHDA, CDR2 SQIVND, per germline (reference sequence). The CDR3 totals 13 residues. CDR3 loop: CASGPDREDEQFF. In nucleotides, the CDR3 is TGTGCCAGTGGACCGGACAGGGAAGATGAGCAGTTCTTC.

The chain has TRBV6-5 and TRBJ1-1; D is unresolved. Germline loops: CDR1 MNHEY, CDR2 SVGAGI. V lost 5 bases, J lost 0 bases, and 7 bases lay in between. This CDR3 has 13 amino acids. CDR3 region: CASSTRLNTEAFF. CDR3 bases: TGTGCCAGCAGTACCAGATTGAACACTGAAGCTTTCTTT.

The DNA of the CDR3 is TGTGCCTGGAGTCGACAGGTAAACGAGCAGTACTTC. Translation: CAWSRQVNEQYF. V usage is TRBV30 and J usage is TRBJ2-7, with a tentative D call TRBD1 (6 bases). Germline CDR1 GTSNPN, CDR2 SVGIG (reference sequence). The CDR3 has 12 residues. V lost 2 bases and J 5 bases, leaving 10 bases between the germline ends.

The chain combines TRBV29-1 with TRBJ2-3; D is unclear. The CDR3 runs 14 residues. V was cut by 4 bases and J by 4 bases, with 15 bases left in between. Germline CDR1 reads SQVTM; CDR2 reads ANQGSEA. Here the CDR3 reads CSVVGQSQADTQYF. CDR3 bases: TGCAGCGTTGTAGGCCAGTCTCAGGCAGATACGCAGTATTTT.

This sequence joins TRBV11-3 and TRBJ2-7; 9 bases are a match to TRBD2. The CDR3 contains 16 residues. In germline, CDR1 is SGHNT, CDR2 YENEEA. V was clipped by 0 bases and J by 2 bases; unmatched bases: 5. CDR3 region: CASSLEPGLATYEQYF. For the CDR3, the DNA is TGTGCCAGCAGCTTAGAGCCGGGACTAGCAACCTACGAGCAGTACTTC.

This clone has just a few counts. The CDR3 nucleotides are TGTGCCAGAAGCTTCAAAAAACTGTTTTTT. This encodes CARSFKKLFF. The rearrangement uses TRBV5-3 and TRBJ1-4; D call uncertain. TRBV5-3 belongs to the ORF category, with a function that is uncertain. The V and J ends lost 2 bases and 9 bases respectively, with 2 bases between them. This CDR3 is built from 10 residues.

In this sample, this clone turned up many times. For the CDR3, the DNA is TGTGCCAGCGGACAGGGGCGAGCCTACGAGCAGTACTTC. As protein: CASGQGRAYEQYF. The genes are TRBV12-3 or TRBV12-4 and TRBJ2-7, with 9 nucleotides matching TRBD1. The V and J ends lost 8 bases and 2 bases, in that order; junction bases with no gene match: 4. The CDR3 loop spans 13 amino acids.

The chain is built from TRBV7-8 and TRBJ1-5, with 8 bases lining up with TRBD1. Trimming at V came to 5 bases and at J to 4 bases, leaving 13 bases not matched to a gene. CDR3 length equals 17 residues. Germline V CDR1 and CDR2: SGHVS, FQNEAQ. The CDR3 coding sequence is TGTGCCAGCAGCATTCTCCAGGGGGCGGACAAGAATCAGCCCCAGCATTTT. Encoded protein: CASSILQGADKNQPQHF.

The chain has TRBV28 and TRBJ1-3, with a weak D call TRBD1 (6 bases). Trimming removed 8 bases from V and 1 base from J, with 12 bases in between. The CDR3 consists of 14 residues. Germline loops: CDR1 MDHEN, CDR2 SYDVKM. The CDR3 DNA follows: TGTGCCAGCCGAGAAACAGGGTCTGGAAACACCATATATTTT. Protein product: CASRETGSGNTIYF. The full variable domain, completed using reference TRBV28 and TRBJ1-3, is DVKVTQSSRYLVKRTGEKVFLECVQDMDHENMFWYRQDPGLGLRLIYFSYDVKMKEKGDIPEGYSVSREKKERFSLILESASTNQTSMYLCASRETGSGNTIYFGEGSWLTVV.

The chain employs TRBV5-4 and TRBJ2-5, with D possibly being TRBD2 (5 bases). CDR3 length: 15 amino acids. V lost 3 bases to trimming and J lost 1 base, with 13 bases between them. Germline lookup yields CDR1 SGHNT and CDR2 YYREEE (reference sequence). CDR3 residues: CASSSPGVFQETQYF. CDR3 sequence (DNA): TGTGCCAGCAGCTCTCCCGGGGTTTTCCAAGAGACCCAGTACTTC.